What follows are 28 T cell receptor beta chains derived from one specimen sequenced in a study of cytomegalovirus exposure and HLA in healthy donors (dated by TCRdb to 2016 to 2017). Library prep was done by the immunoSEQ multiplex PCR assay. The multiplex PCR relied on a mix of 60 forward primers for TCR Vbeta segments and 13 reverse primers for TCR Jbeta segments. Entries here come from immuneACCESS through TCRdb and include only in-frame sequences with V and J called. Some clones fail to appear in such tables; in the studies checked, an unresolved V gene covers under half of the shortfall, and the cause of the remainder is unknown. This sample comprises just over 150,000 clones, about 88% of them detected only once. The biggest ten clones account for over 1.5% of the sample. The sample was PBMCs. The receptors originated from a woman aged 18-29 years in good health and CMV-seronegative.

The chain joins TRBV5-1 to TRBJ2-5; tentative D call: TRBD2 (6 bases). The length of the CDR3 is 14 residues. Germline V gene lookup returns CDR1 SGHRS and CDR2 YFSETQ. V lost 3 bases to trimming and J lost 4 bases, with 13 bases between them. CDR3 region: CASSYSGSGETQYF. The CDR3 DNA reads as TGCGCCAGCAGCTATAGCGGCTCAGGAGAGACCCAGTACTTC.

The rearrangement links TRBV28 to TRBJ1-2, with D hard to call. The V end lost 7 bases, the J end lost 2 bases, and 11 bases lay between the germline ends. Germline lookup yields CDR1 MDHEN and CDR2 SYDVKM. The CDR3 loop spans 13 amino acids. The CDR3 sequence is CASTPGMNYGYTF. CDR3 in DNA: TGTGCCAGCACCCCCGGGATGAACTATGGCTACACCTTC.

V usage is TRBV11-3 and J usage is TRBJ1-2; 7 nucleotides match TRBD1. CDR1 and CDR2 from the germline V gene are SGHNT and YENEEA. The CDR3 has 15 residues. Unmatched junction bases numbered 7, after V lost 4 bases and J lost 2 bases. CDR3 residues: CASSSSGTANYGYTF. Written as DNA, the CDR3 is TGTGCCAGCAGCTCCTCCGGGACAGCGAACTATGGCTACACCTTC.

This clone was observed a single time. The rearrangement links TRBV29-1 to TRBJ1-4; D is uncertain. V lost 4 bases and J 7 bases, leaving 10 bases between the germline ends. The germline CDR1 and CDR2 sequences are SQVTM and ANQGSEA. The CDR3 has 12 residues. For the CDR3, the DNA is TGCAGCGTTGGGGAGATCGGTGAAAAACTGTTTTTT. Protein: CSVGEIGEKLFF.

The chain employs TRBV9 and TRBJ1-1; a possible D gene is TRBD1 (5 bases). Trimming shortened V by 0 bases and J by 4 bases, and 10 bases separated the two germline ends. The V gene's germline CDR1 is SGDLS and CDR2 YYNGEE. The CDR3 totals 14 residues. The CDR3 DNA sequence: TGTGCCAGCAGCGTAGTATCTGGGGCCACTGAAGCTTTCTTT. Its protein is CASSVVSGATEAFF. The entire variable domain, with the rest obtained from reference TRBV9 and TRBJ1-1, is as follows: DSGVTQTPKHLITATGQRVTLRCSPRSGDLSVYWYQQSLDQGLQFLIQYYNGEERAKGNILERFSAQQFPDLHSELNLSSLELGDSALYFCASSVVSGATEAFFGQGTRLTVV.

The chain carries TRBV15 and TRBJ2-5; no firm D call. The CDR3 loop spans 13 amino acids. V gave up 3 bases and J gave up 2 bases, with 7 bases separating them. In germline, CDR1 is LNHNV, CDR2 YYDKDF (reference sequence). The chain's CDR3 is CATSRALQETQYF. CDR3 in DNA: TGTGCCACCAGCAGGGCCCTGCAAGAGACCCAGTACTTC.

DNA of the CDR3: TGTGCCAGCAGTGAACGGGGGGGTGTTTCACCCCTCCACTTT. Encoded protein: CASSERGGVSPLHF. The chain is built from TRBV6-4 and TRBJ1-6; a possible D gene is TRBD1 (5 bases). Germline V gene sequence: CDR1 MRHNA, CDR2 SNTAGT. The CDR3 is 14 amino acids. Trimming took 3 bases from V and 9 from J, leaving 12 bases between them.

V is TRBV2 and J is TRBJ1-2, with D unclear. V gave up 1 base and J gave up 1 base, with 7 bases separating them. The CDR3 is 14 residues long. Germline CDR1 and CDR2: SNHLY and FYNNEI. The DNA for the CDR3 is TGTGCCAGCAGTGAAGGGCAGAATAACTATGGCTACACCTTC. Translated: CASSEGQNNYGYTF.

This sequence joins TRBV28 and TRBJ2-7, with TRBD1 as a possible D gene (5 bases). The CDR3 length is 12 residues. Per germline, CDR1 MDHEN and CDR2 SYDVKM. The ends were cut back, 6 bases at V and 6 bases at J, with 12 bases in the middle. The CDR3 here is CASSLGQAEQYF. For the CDR3, the DNA is TGTGCCAGCAGCTTGGGGCAAGCCGAGCAGTACTTC.

The rearrangement links TRBV6-4 to TRBJ2-2, with 7 nucleotides matching TRBD1. CDR1 and CDR2 from the germline V gene are MRHNA and SNTAGT. This CDR3 region has 17 residues. With 2 bases clipped from V and 0 bases from J, the junction kept 6 bases outside the gene matches. As DNA, the CDR3 is TGTGCCAGCAGTGACACCGGGACAGCCGCGAACACCGGGGAGCTGTTTTTT. Translated: CASSDTGTAANTGELFF.

The CDR3 DNA reads TGTGCCAGCAGCTATGGGGACAGGGGGCCGAACTATGGCTACACCTTC. It encodes CASSYGDRGPNYGYTF. The chain is built from TRBV28 and TRBJ1-2; 12 nucleotides match TRBD1. Germline V CDR1 and CDR2: MDHEN, SYDVKM. Losses at the gene ends were 6 bases for V and 2 bases for J; bases not matched to a gene: 7. CDR3 length equals 16 residues.

The chain has TRBV2 and TRBJ1-5, with 9 bases aligning to TRBD1. Losses at the gene ends were 8 bases for V and 1 base for J; bases not matched to a gene: 12. Germline lookup yields CDR1 SNHLY and CDR2 FYNNEI. The CDR3 has 17 residues. This CDR3 is CASRRTGEGSSNQPQHF. CDR3 DNA sequence: TGTGCCAGCCGACGGACAGGGGAGGGTTCGAGCAATCAGCCCCAGCATTTT.

V is TRBV30 and J is TRBJ1-3; D gene uncertain. The CDR3 has 18 residues. The germline CDR1 and CDR2 sequences are GTSNPN and SVGIG (reference sequence). Trimming took off 2 bases at V and 5 bases at J, with 25 bases between the two ends. The CDR3 nucleotides read TGTGCCTGGAGTTCCCCTTTCAGAAATAGGGCGGGAAGAAACACCATATATTTT. Protein: CAWSSPFRNRAGRNTIYF.

The chain links TRBV7-9 to TRBJ1-2, with 8 bases aligning to TRBD1. Germline assignment: CDR1 SEHNR and CDR2 FQNEAQ (reference sequence). J lost 4 bases, V lost 2 bases, and 18 bases had no gene match. The CDR3 is 19 amino acids. This CDR3 is CASSLPHLGQGGYSYGYTF. Here the CDR3 DNA reads TGTGCCAGCAGCTTACCCCATCTCGGACAGGGCGGGTATAGCTATGGCTACACCTTC.

This rearrangement joins TRBV29-1 to TRBJ2-1, with 7 bases that match TRBD1. Trimming took 5 bases from V and 5 from J; bases not matched to a gene: 6. This CDR3 spans 13 amino acids. Germline V gene data show CDR1 as SQVTM and CDR2 as ANQGSEA. DNA of the CDR3: TGCAGCGTTACAGGGGAGAGTCACAATGAGCAGTTCTTC. Its protein product is CSVTGESHNEQFF.

This clone was seen more than once but under ten times. The CDR3 DNA follows: TGTGCCAGCAGCCGCTGGACAGGGGCTAATGAAAAACTGTTTTTT. It encodes CASSRWTGANEKLFF. The V call is TRBV7-6, the J call TRBJ1-4; 9 bases match TRBD1. From germline, CDR1 is SGHVS and CDR2 FNYEAQ. With 5 bases clipped from V and 3 bases from J, the junction kept 4 bases outside the gene matches. CDR3 size: 15 residues.

This sequence joins TRBV7-9 and TRBJ2-5; 16 nucleotides agree with TRBD2. The J call is doubtful: the DNA matches TRBJ2-7 better. The V gene's germline CDR1 is SEHNR and CDR2 FQNEAQ (reference sequence). The CDR3 loop spans 18 amino acids. The DNA for the CDR3 is TGTGCCAGCAGCTCTAGGGGACTAGCGGGAGGGCGTTTATACGAGCAGTACTTC. It is translated as CASSSRGLAGGRLYEQYF.

This clone was picked up a small number of times. The J gene is TRBJ2-5, the V gene TRBV7-9; D is uncertain. The CDR3 extends over 11 amino acids. Germline-derived CDR1 and CDR2 are SEHNR and FQNEAQ (reference sequence). Between the trimmed V and J ends, which lost 4 bases and 2 bases, there was a span of 2 bases. The CDR3 region is CASSSQETQYF. The CDR3 DNA is TGTGCCAGCAGCTCGCAAGAGACCCAGTACTTC.

This chain uses TRBV15 with TRBJ2-4, with no clear D. Germline assignment: CDR1 LNHNV and CDR2 YYDKDF (reference sequence). Deletions cut 0 bases from V and 0 bases from J, with 12 bases between. This CDR3 has 17 amino acids. This chain's CDR3 is CATSREDWAGAKNIQYF. The CDR3 DNA reads as TGTGCCACCAGCAGAGAGGATTGGGCTGGAGCCAAAAACATTCAGTACTTC. Full variable domain (outside the CDR3, taken from reference TRBV15 and TRBJ2-4): DAMVIQNPRYQVTQFGKPVTLSCSQTLNHNVMYWYQQKSSQAPKLLFHYYDKDFNNEADTPDNFQSRRPNTSFCFLDIRSPGLGDTAMYLCATSREDWAGAKNIQYFGAGTRLSVL.

The rearrangement joins TRBV29-1 to TRBJ1-1; TRBD1 is a possible D gene (5 bases). Trimming shortened V by 4 bases and J by 7 bases, and 7 bases separated the two germline ends. CDR1 is SQVTM, CDR2 ANQGSEA, per germline. The CDR3 length is 10 residues. In DNA, the CDR3 is TGCAGCGTTGGGGGCTTTGAAGCTTTCTTT. As protein: CSVGGFEAFF.

The rearrangement links TRBV19 to TRBJ1-2; 8 bases align to TRBD1. The CDR3 loop spans 13 amino acids. Germline V gene data show CDR1 as LNHDA and CDR2 as SQIVND (reference sequence). J lost 4 bases, V lost 5 bases, and 3 bases had no gene match. CDR3 sequence: CASSDRGGYGYTF. The CDR3 DNA sequence: TGTGCCAGTAGTGACAGGGGAGGCTATGGCTACACCTTC. The entire variable domain, with the rest obtained from reference TRBV19 and TRBJ1-2, is as follows: DGGITQSPKYLFRKEGQNVTLSCEQNLNHDAMYWYRQDPGQGLRLIYYSQIVNDFQKGDIAEGYSVSREKKESFPLTVTSAQKNPTAFYLCASSDRGGYGYTFGSGTRLTVV.

This clone was recorded once. V usage is TRBV19 and J usage is TRBJ2-2, with unresolved D. V shed 7 bases and J shed 7 bases, with 16 bases lying between them. Germline CDR1 reads LNHDA; CDR2 reads SQIVND (reference sequence). The CDR3 is made up of 14 amino acids. This CDR3 reads CASTLDSANGELFF. CDR3 nucleotides: TGTGCCAGTACCCTCGACTCGGCAAACGGGGAGCTGTTTTTT.

CDR3 residues: CASSLASTVETQYF. The DNA of the CDR3 is TGTGCCAGCAGCTTAGCGAGCACTGTGGAGACCCAGTACTTC. The chain links TRBV7-6 to TRBJ2-5, with unresolved D. Germline CDR1 reads SGHVS; CDR2 reads FNYEAQ. Trimming stripped 0 bases from V and 5 bases from J, with 10 bases between. The CDR3 is 14 amino acids.

Here the CDR3 DNA reads TGTGCCAGCAGCGTAGGGACAGGGGGCTTCGAACACATATATTTT. Amino acids: CASSVGTGGFEHIYF. V usage is TRBV9 and J usage is TRBJ1-3; 11 positions agree with TRBD1. V was pared by 0 bases and J by 12 bases, with 8 bases of the junction left unmatched. CDR1 SGDLS and CDR2 YYNGEE come from the germline V gene. This CDR3 has 15 amino acids. The full variable domain, with the rest looked up from reference TRBV9 and TRBJ1-3, is DSGVTQTPKHLITATGQRVTLRCSPRSGDLSVYWYQQSLDQGLQFLIQYYNGEERAKGNILERFSAQQFPDLHSELNLSSLELGDSALYFCASSVGTGGFEHIYFGEGSWLTVV.

The J gene is TRBJ2-1, the V gene TRBV27; 10 positions agree with TRBD2. The CDR3 is 16 residues long. In germline, CDR1 is MNHEY, CDR2 SMNVEV (reference sequence). V trimming: 2 bases; J trimming: 9 bases; junction bases outside the gene matches: 10. Here the CDR3 DNA reads TGTGCCAGCAGTTTAGGTCTAGCGGGAGCCCGCGGTGAGCAGTTCTTC. This codes for CASSLGLAGARGEQFF.

The genes are TRBV27 and TRBJ2-7; no firm D call. Trimming removed 3 bases from V and 3 bases from J, with 12 bases in between. The CDR3 spans 14 residues. The germline gives CDR1 MNHEY, CDR2 SMNVEV (reference sequence). CDR3: CASSFSRSHYEQYF. The DNA for the CDR3 is TGTGCCAGCAGTTTCTCTAGGAGTCACTACGAGCAGTACTTC.

In regard to this clone: Other DNA sequences in the sample encode the same CDR3. CDR3 sequence (DNA): TGTGCCAGCAGTTTACCAGGGAGGGACACTGAAGCTTTCTTT. Its protein product is CASSLPGRDTEAFF. The chain couples TRBV28 to TRBJ1-1, with D possibly matching TRBD1 (5 bases). The CDR3 is 14 amino acids. Per the germline V gene, CDR1 is MDHEN and CDR2 is SYDVKM. Trimming shortened V by 2 bases and J by 3 bases, and 10 bases separated the two germline ends.

The chain has TRBV6-5 and TRBJ2-7; 8 bases are a match to TRBD1. This CDR3 spans 15 amino acids. Germline V gene lookup returns CDR1 MNHEY and CDR2 SVGAGI. Unmatched junction bases numbered 8, after V lost 4 bases and J lost 3 bases. The CDR3 protein is CASSSPGTGGYEQYF. The CDR3 DNA reads as TGTGCCAGCAGTTCCCCCGGGACAGGTGGCTACGAGCAGTACTTC.